The clone carrying this TCR beta chain was picked up a small number of times. Its cognate antigen is unknown. Trimming stripped 4 bases from V and 1 base from J, with 7 bases between. This CDR3 spans 13 amino acids. The data are from a study of T cell responses to AZD1222 COVID-19 vaccine. The study, taken as a whole, reports: Seropositivity was recorded at baseline in only six AZD1222 recipients. Donors skewed white British and female; clonal diversity was possibly underestimated. Repertoires were obtained solely post-peak T cell response. Mapped onto spike, vaccine-associated CD4 TCRs spanned it and were dominant at 160-218 and 743-854.

TCRdb's copy holds only in-frame clones and misses some; the assay was immunoSEQ multiplex PCR. Seen here are 90,000 to 120,000 clones, about 90% observed once, and the top ten hold roughly 21%. Sequenced here: peripheral blood, sampled on day 0 of AZD1222 vaccination. This sequence originates from an adult in good health. The chain employs TRBV12-3 or TRBV12-4 and TRBJ1-1; no clear D gene. The CDR3 protein is CASSSLRNTEAFF. CDR3 in DNA: TGTGCCAGCAGTTCGTTAAGGAACACTGAAGCTTTCTTT.